The rows below give T cell receptor beta chains drawn from one sample of a study of CD8+ T cells in alopecia areata. Profiling relied on immunoSEQ multiplex PCR, and the TCRdb table lists in-frame clones only, not all of them. The sample shows 150,000 to 200,000 clones, around 58% of them seen only once. The sample here was CD4+ T cells sorted from blood, taken at roughly week 55, from a patient treated with tofacitinib. The receptors come from a human donor with alopecia areata. Each CDR3 is given with its conserved first and last residue. A D gene is named only where the DNA matches it firmly. Clone size appears in some rows only: once, few, many, or a class for an expanded clone.

V,length,J,D,size,CDR3,DNA
TRBV4-2,18,TRBJ2-5,TRBD2,few,CASSQELAGGPIQETQYF,TGTGCCAGCAGCCAAGAATTAGCGGGGGGGCCTATCCAAGAGACCCAGTACTTC
TRBV25-1,16,TRBJ1-1,TRBD1,few,CASSDVAGGRNTEAFF,TGTGCCAGCAGTGATGTCGCAGGGGGACGGAACACTGAAGCTTTCTTT
TRBV6-1,12,TRBJ2-7,TRBD1,NA,CASGTGHYEQYF,TGTGCCAGCGGGACAGGCCATTACGAGCAGTACTTC
TRBV29-1,17,TRBJ2-7,TRBD1,NA,CSVENRDRESSSYEQYF,TGCAGCGTAGAAAACCGGGACAGGGAGTCTTCGTCCTACGAGCAGTACTTC
TRBV7-9,13,TRBJ1-2,TRBD1,NA,CASSPAGQGGYTF,TGTGCCAGCAGCCCGGCGGGACAGGGAGGATACACCTTC
TRBV29-1,13,TRBJ2-1,NA,NA,CSVSGPGSNEQFF,TGCAGCGTTTCGGGTCCAGGGAGCAATGAGCAGTTCTTC
TRBV12-5,16,TRBJ2-5,TRBD1,NA,CASGLGAGGIQETQYF,TGTGCTAGTGGTTTGGGGGCAGGGGGCATCCAAGAGACCCAGTACTTC
TRBV6-5,11,TRBJ2-5,NA,few,CASSYSGSQYF,TGTGCCAGCAGTTACTCAGGATCCCAGTACTTC
TRBV7-8,13,TRBJ1-5,NA,few,CASSLNSNQPQHF,TGTGCCAGCAGCTTGAATAGCAATCAGCCCCAGCATTTT
TRBV14,13,TRBJ2-1,NA,NA,CASSIQGVNEQFF,TGTGCCAGCAGCATCCAGGGTGTCAATGAGCAGTTCTTC
TRBV19,14,TRBJ2-2,NA,few,CASSVRANTGELFF,TGTGCCAGTAGTGTGCGGGCGAATACCGGGGAGCTGTTTTTT
TRBV7-9,13,TRBJ1-5,NA,NA,CASSLHPDQPQHF,TGTGCCAGCAGCTTACATCCCGATCAGCCCCAGCATTTT
TRBV5-1,16,TRBJ2-2,NA,once,CASSYSPQAGDGELFF,TGCGCCAGCAGCTATAGCCCCCAGGCAGGGGACGGGGAGCTGTTTTTT
TRBV4-1,14,TRBJ2-7,NA,NA,CASSQDGGRESLYF,TGCGCCAGCAGCCAAGATGGAGGAAGAGAAAGCCTGTACTTC
TRBV14,14,TRBJ1-2,TRBD1,NA,CASSQADRNYGYTF,TGTGCCAGCAGCCAAGCGGACAGGAACTATGGCTACACCTTC
TRBV23-1,17,TRBJ1-5,TRBD1,few,CASSQYPRGEGNQPQHF,TGCGCCAGCAGTCAATATCCCAGGGGGGAGGGCAATCAGCCCCAGCATTTT
TRBV6-1,13,TRBJ2-1,NA,NA,CASRYIRGNEQFF,TGTGCCAGCCGATACATAAGGGGCAATGAGCAGTTCTTC
TRBV29-1,13,TRBJ1-1,NA,NA,CSVVRRSDTEAFF,TGCAGCGTTGTCCGGAGGTCGGACACTGAAGCTTTCTTT
TRBV15,14,TRBJ2-2,NA,NA,CATSRSPSTGELFF,TGTGCCACCAGCAGATCCCCGAGCACCGGGGAGCTGTTTTTT
TRBV29-1,10,TRBJ2-7,NA,NA,CSVVVYEQYF,TGCAGCGTTGTAGTCTACGAGCAGTACTTC
TRBV10-3,15,TRBJ1-5,TRBD1,NA,CAISAGQGNNQPQHF,TGTGCCATCAGTGCTGGACAGGGAAACAATCAGCCCCAGCATTTT
TRBV5-6,14,TRBJ1-6,NA,NA,CASSSQDYNSPLHF,TGTGCCAGCAGCTCCCAGGACTATAATTCACCCCTCCACTTT
TRBV20-1,11,TRBJ2-7,NA,NA,CSGAENYEQYF,TGCAGTGGGGCAGAAAACTACGAGCAGTACTTC
TRBV25-1,14,TRBJ2-1,NA,NA,CVTAGGLPRAEQFF,TGTGTCACAGCGGGCGGGCTCCCGAGGGCTGAGCAGTTCTTC
TRBV29-1,12,TRBJ2-2,TRBD1,few,CSAGQPGGELFF,TGCAGCGCGGGACAGCCCGGCGGGGAGCTGTTTTTT
TRBV5-1,14,TRBJ2-1,NA,NA,CASSLDTGRYEQFF,TGCGCCAGCAGCTTGGATACAGGGCGCTATGAGCAGTTCTTC
TRBV4-1,12,TRBJ2-5,TRBD2,few,CASSQAGGTQYF,TGCGCCAGCAGCCAAGCGGGGGGGACCCAGTACTTC
TRBV30,11,TRBJ1-1,NA,NA,CAWSGLTEAFF,TGTGCCTGGAGCGGTCTCACTGAAGCTTTCTTT
TRBV7-7,15,TRBJ2-5,TRBD1,few,CASSPDRGPGQTQYF,TGTGCCAGCAGCCCGGACAGGGGGCCTGGCCAAACCCAGTACTTC
TRBV29-1,14,TRBJ1-2,NA,few,CSVVEGIEGYGYTF,TGCAGCGTTGTGGAAGGGATTGAAGGATATGGCTACACCTTC
TRBV9,16,TRBJ1-2,NA,NA,CASSSGKGQKVYGYTF,TGTGCCAGCAGCTCAGGGAAGGGACAAAAGGTTTATGGCTACACCTTC
TRBV5-1,14,TRBJ2-5,NA,few,CASSLVPGQETQYF,TGCGCCAGCAGCTTGGTCCCGGGGCAAGAGACCCAGTACTTC
TRBV27,15,TRBJ1-6,TRBD1,few,CASMFMGQRNSPLHF,TGTGCCAGCATGTTTATGGGACAGAGAAATTCACCCCTCCACTTT
TRBV15,14,TRBJ2-7,TRBD1,NA,CATSREQGFYEQYF,TGTGCCACCAGCAGAGAACAGGGGTTCTACGAGCAGTACTTC
TRBV29-1,16,TRBJ2-7,TRBD1,few,CSVVDVGGLNSYEQYF,TGCAGCGTTGTTGATGTAGGGGGCCTGAACTCCTACGAGCAGTACTTC
TRBV4-1,15,TRBJ2-5,TRBD2,NA,CASSPSGGREETQYF,TGCGCCAGCAGCCCTAGCGGGGGTCGTGAAGAGACCCAGTACTTC
TRBV29-1,13,TRBJ2-1,NA,few,CSVGRGSNNEQFF,TGCAGCGTTGGCCGGGGTAGTAACAATGAGCAGTTCTTC
TRBV5-1,14,TRBJ2-1,NA,NA,CASSSGNPYNEQFF,TGCGCCAGCAGCTCCGGTAATCCCTACAATGAGCAGTTCTTC
TRBV7-9,11,TRBJ2-5,NA,NA,CASSLFETQYF,TGTGCCAGCAGCTTATTTGAGACCCAGTACTTC
TRBV28,13,TRBJ2-1,NA,few,CASRTPGRDEQFF,TGTGCCAGCAGGACCCCAGGGCGGGATGAGCAGTTCTTC
TRBV30,13,TRBJ1-5,TRBD1,NA,CAWRTGAGQPQHF,TGTGCCTGGCGGACAGGGGCAGGCCAGCCCCAGCATTTT